These T cell receptor beta chains were read from a single sample in a study of monozygotic twins with inflammatory bowel disease. TCRdb reprocessed the 5' RACE reads, with one entry per CDR3 protein and no DNA. In all, the sample yields 350,000 to 400,000 distinct CDR3 sequences. Sequencing was carried out using blood. The receptor source for this set is a human donor with ulcerative colitis or Crohn's disease, or a healthy co-twin of an affected twin (not recorded which). CDR3s include the opening cysteine and the closing phenylalanine or tryptophan. A row's size may be missing; if present it is once, few, many or a size class.

size: NA; J: TRBJ2-4; V: TRBV30; CDR3: CAWNSGLNIQYF
size: NA; J: TRBJ2-7; V: TRBV4-1; CDR3: CASSQDLRQGVYEQYF
size: NA; J: TRBJ1-1; V: TRBV5-1; CDR3: CASSSDPGNTEAFF
size: NA; J: TRBJ2-7; V: TRBV7-6; CDR3: CASSSPSGGTVIMYEQYF
size: NA; J: TRBJ2-2; V: TRBV4-1; CDR3: CASSQGTSLRGELFF
size: NA; J: TRBJ2-7; V: TRBV20-1; CDR3: CSARDGVSYEQYF
size: NA; J: TRBJ2-3; V: TRBV6-5; CDR3: CASSYGLASTDTQYF
size: NA; J: TRBJ1-5; V: TRBV20-1; CDR3: CSAAISEGGAWQPQHF
size: NA; J: TRBJ1-2; V: TRBV6-2/TRBV6-3; CDR3: CASSPIGYGYTF
size: NA; J: TRBJ2-3; V: TRBV6-2/TRBV6-3; CDR3: CASSYTGSTQYF
size: NA; J: TRBJ2-1; V: TRBV19; CDR3: CASSIGAGLAIYNEQFF
size: NA; J: TRBJ2-7; V: TRBV5-1; CDR3: CASSATPGQSSYEQYF
size: NA; J: TRBJ1-1; V: TRBV5-1; CDR3: CASSLGGTGSNTEAFF
size: NA; J: TRBJ1-6; V: TRBV7-9; CDR3: CASSPPSRGASPLHF
size: NA; J: TRBJ2-7; V: TRBV24-1; CDR3: CATSDPTGGNSYEQYF
size: NA; J: TRBJ1-1; V: TRBV2; CDR3: CASSVRQGMNTEAFF
size: NA; J: TRBJ2-1; V: TRBV14; CDR3: CANSQDHPLWDNEQFF
size: NA; J: TRBJ2-3; V: TRBV18; CDR3: CASSPSGAGTQYF
size: NA; J: TRBJ2-3; V: TRBV7-2; CDR3: CASSLTRWDSFTDTQYF
size: NA; J: TRBJ2-1; V: TRBV20-1; CDR3: CSARESTYNEQFF
size: NA; J: TRBJ2-1; V: TRBV6-5; CDR3: CASSSGGEIREFF
size: NA; J: TRBJ2-3; V: TRBV7-9; CDR3: CATPTGEDTQYF
size: NA; J: TRBJ2-7; V: TRBV7-3; CDR3: CASSLLAGGRYEQYF
size: NA; J: TRBJ2-3; V: TRBV6-2/TRBV6-3; CDR3: CASRSLAGGPRDTQYF
size: NA; J: TRBJ1-5; V: TRBV6-6; CDR3: CASQGAANNQPQHF
size: NA; J: TRBJ2-1; V: TRBV7-2; CDR3: CASSPPGGYNEQFF
size: NA; J: TRBJ2-7; V: TRBV29-1; CDR3: CSARTAGASYEQYF
size: NA; J: TRBJ2-5; V: TRBV20-1; CDR3: CSARDFLHQETQYF
size: NA; J: TRBJ2-6; V: TRBV12-3/TRBV12-4; CDR3: CASSLRLMGQGRISGANVLTF
size: medium-sized; J: TRBJ2-7; V: TRBV4-3; CDR3: CASSQVVMGGGYEQYF
size: NA; J: TRBJ1-4; V: TRBV11-2; CDR3: CASRGGQGAPDEKLFF
size: NA; J: TRBJ2-7; V: TRBV5-1; CDR3: CASSLEGTGEWYEQYF
size: NA; J: TRBJ2-3; V: TRBV5-4; CDR3: CASSLKLAGVLSRTDTQYF
size: NA; J: TRBJ2-3; V: TRBV19; CDR3: CASSMFGPSTDTQYF
size: NA; J: TRBJ2-7; V: TRBV5-1; CDR3: CASSIPSYEQYF
size: NA; J: TRBJ2-3; V: TRBV7-3; CDR3: CASSPTSGYTDTQYF
size: NA; J: TRBJ2-7; V: TRBV9; CDR3: CASSVDSGGAYEQYF
size: NA; J: TRBJ1-5; V: TRBV4-1; CDR3: CASSQFGEGASQPQHF
size: NA; J: TRBJ1-5; V: TRBV6-2/TRBV6-3; CDR3: CATRQVNQPQHF
size: NA; J: TRBJ1-1; V: TRBV4-3; CDR3: CASSPEKFSWGTEAFF
size: NA; J: TRBJ2-3; V: TRBV7-6; CDR3: CASTSQSDTQYF
size: NA; J: TRBJ1-4; V: TRBV7-2; CDR3: CASSLARQGGEKLFF
size: NA; J: TRBJ1-2; V: TRBV2; CDR3: CASGGQGLNYGYTF
size: NA; J: TRBJ2-2; V: TRBV11-2; CDR3: CASSLLIGVTGELFF
size: NA; J: TRBJ2-5; V: TRBV7-6; CDR3: CASSLGPPGAVGETQYF
size: NA; J: TRBJ2-5; V: TRBV5-1; CDR3: CASSLSASGGGYQETQYF
size: NA; J: TRBJ2-1; V: TRBV7-2; CDR3: CASSLARGPYNEQFF
size: NA; J: TRBJ1-2; V: TRBV4-1; CDR3: CASSLTGGWNYGYTF
size: NA; J: TRBJ2-3; V: TRBV30; CDR3: CAWSTKGQGTADTQYF
size: NA; J: TRBJ1-1; V: TRBV6-2/TRBV6-3; CDR3: CASSFRTGSEAFF
size: NA; J: TRBJ1-1; V: TRBV5-1; CDR3: CASRIRDTEAFF
size: NA; J: TRBJ2-7; V: TRBV27; CDR3: CASSMTGTNYEQYF
size: NA; J: TRBJ1-4; V: TRBV30; CDR3: CAWRKTGGIWQTNEKLFF
size: NA; J: TRBJ1-5; V: TRBV19; CDR3: CASTQGRQFNQPQHF
size: NA; J: TRBJ2-2; V: TRBV27; CDR3: CASISGGDGFTTGELFF
size: NA; J: TRBJ2-7; V: TRBV10-3; CDR3: CAINTGTGGLKQYF
size: NA; J: TRBJ1-2; V: TRBV4-3; CDR3: CASSHPGRGYTF
size: NA; J: TRBJ2-3; V: TRBV5-6; CDR3: CASSPTWTGWDTQYF